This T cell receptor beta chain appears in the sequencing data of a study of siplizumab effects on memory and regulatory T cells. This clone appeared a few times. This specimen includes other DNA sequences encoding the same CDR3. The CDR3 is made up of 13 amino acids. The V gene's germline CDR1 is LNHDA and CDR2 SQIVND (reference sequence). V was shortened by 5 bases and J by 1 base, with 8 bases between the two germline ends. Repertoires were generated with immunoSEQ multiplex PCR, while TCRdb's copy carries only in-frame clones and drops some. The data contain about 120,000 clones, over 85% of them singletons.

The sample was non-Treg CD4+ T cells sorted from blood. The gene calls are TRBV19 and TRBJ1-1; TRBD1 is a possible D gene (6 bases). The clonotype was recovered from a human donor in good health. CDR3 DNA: TGTGCCAGTAGTCCCAGGGGGAACACTGAAGCTTTCTTT. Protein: CASSPRGNTEAFF. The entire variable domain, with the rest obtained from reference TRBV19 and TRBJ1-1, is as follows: DGGITQSPKYLFRKEGQNVTLSCEQNLNHDAMYWYRQDPGQGLRLIYYSQIVNDFQKGDIAEGYSVSREKKESFPLTVTSAQKNPTAFYLCASSPRGNTEAFFGQGTRLTVV.